The 21 T cell receptor beta chains in this list originate from one sample, sequenced in a study of cytomegalovirus exposure and HLA in healthy donors. The PCR ran on 60 Vbeta and 13 Jbeta primers. The assay was immunoSEQ multiplex PCR, and TCRdb's table has in-frame clones only and misses some. The sample lists about 120,000 clones, over 70% occurring once. The sequenced material came from PBMCs. Receptors originate from a woman between 50 and 59 years old in good health and CMV-seronegative.

The DNA of the CDR3 is TGTGCCAGCAGCCCAGAGACAGGGGGTGAATCACCCCTCCACTTT. Its translation is CASSPETGGESPLHF. The V gene is TRBV7-9, the J gene TRBJ1-6; 9 positions match TRBD1. Losses at the gene ends were 5 bases for V and 10 bases for J; bases not matched to a gene: 9. Germline assignment: CDR1 SEHNR and CDR2 FQNEAQ (reference sequence). CDR3 size: 15 residues.

The chain carries TRBV19 and TRBJ1-5, with D tentatively TRBD1 (6 bases). Germline CDR1 LNHDA, CDR2 SQIVND (reference sequence). The CDR3 is 15 amino acids. V was pared by 3 bases and J by 0 bases, with 9 bases between. The chain's CDR3 is CASSISGDSNQPQHF. DNA for the CDR3: TGTGCCAGTAGTATTTCAGGGGATAGCAATCAGCCCCAGCATTTT.

The chain couples TRBV14 to TRBJ2-7, with D possibly being TRBD1 (5 bases). Germline V gene sequence: CDR1 SGHDN, CDR2 FVKESK. Trimming shortened V by 2 bases and J by 6 bases, and 23 bases separated the two germline ends. The CDR3 is 17 amino acids. CDR3 amino acids: CASSQRAGILLRSEQYF. For the CDR3, the DNA is TGTGCCAGCAGCCAAAGAGCAGGGATTCTACTCAGATCCGAGCAGTACTTC.

The chain employs TRBV7-3 and TRBJ2-3, with D perhaps TRBD2 (7 bases). This CDR3 is built from 14 residues. V lost 1 base, J lost 10 bases, and 15 bases lay in between. Per the germline V gene, CDR1 is SGHTA and CDR2 is FQGTGA. CDR3 sequence: CASSLKGDYPSQYF. The CDR3, as DNA: TGTGCCAGCAGCTTAAAGGGGGACTACCCGTCGCAGTATTTT.

The chain couples TRBV4-1 to TRBJ1-2; no definite D call. Germline CDR1 reads MGHRA; CDR2 reads YSYEKL. V was shortened by 0 bases and J by 4 bases, with 9 bases between the two germline ends. The CDR3 totals 14 residues. The CDR3 reads CASSQDFSGYGYTF. The CDR3 bases are TGCGCCAGCAGCCAAGACTTCAGTGGCTATGGCTACACCTTC.

This rearrangement joins TRBV2 to TRBJ2-1, with D perhaps TRBD1 (5 bases). V lost 5 bases, J lost 1 base, and 18 bases lay in between. Germline V lookup: CDR1 SNHLY, CDR2 FYNNEI. This CDR3 is 17 amino acids long. DNA for the CDR3: TGTGCCAGCAGTATAACAGGCCACGGCCCATCCTACAATGAGCAGTTCTTC. Its protein product is CASSITGHGPSYNEQFF. Full variable domain (remainder filled in from reference TRBV2 and TRBJ2-1): EPEVTQTPSHQVTQMGQEVILRCVPISNHLYFYWYRQILGQKVEFLVSFYNNEISEKSEIFDDQFSVERPDGSNFTLKIRSTKLEDSAMYFCASSITGHGPSYNEQFFGPGTRLTVL.

V gene TRBV28 combines with J gene TRBJ2-7; 10 positions agree with TRBD2. The CDR3 runs to 14 residues. Germline V gives CDR1 MDHEN, CDR2 SYDVKM. Trimming removed 2 bases from V and 5 bases from J; junction bases left unmatched: 3. The CDR3 nucleotides are TGTGCCAGCAGTTTACGGCTAGCGGGAGACGAGCAGTACTTC. It specifies CASSLRLAGDEQYF.

The chain has TRBV19 and TRBJ1-5, with D possibly being TRBD1 (5 bases). The germline V gene encodes CDR1 LNHDA and CDR2 SQIVND (reference sequence). V lost 8 bases and J 2 bases, leaving 19 bases between the germline ends. The CDR3 runs 16 residues. The CDR3: CASRDRRGIGNQPQHF. In DNA, the CDR3 is TGTGCCAGTCGGGACCGGAGGGGTATAGGCAATCAGCCCCAGCATTTT.

J is TRBJ1-1 and V is TRBV30, with 10 bases lining up with TRBD1. Per germline, CDR1 GTSNPN and CDR2 SVGIG (reference sequence). The CDR3 length is 13 residues. V trimming: 4 bases; J trimming: 3 bases; junction bases outside the gene matches: 2. The CDR3 loop is CAWTGQGDTEAFF. The CDR3 coding sequence is TGTGCCTGGACCGGACAGGGGGACACTGAAGCTTTCTTT.

V and J are TRBV28 and TRBJ2-3; no reliable D call. V lost 8 bases, J lost 0 bases, and 12 bases lay in between. The CDR3 is 14 amino acids. Looked up from germline, CDR1 is MDHEN and CDR2 is SYDVKM. The DNA of the CDR3 is TGTGCCAGCTCAAGCGTCACTAGCACAGATACGCAGTATTTT. Encoded protein: CASSSVTSTDTQYF.

The V gene is TRBV28, the J gene TRBJ1-1; TRBD1 is a possible D gene (6 bases). The V end lost 6 bases, the J end lost 1 base, and 18 bases lay between the germline ends. Germline V CDR1 and CDR2: MDHEN, SYDVKM. This CDR3 is built from 16 residues. DNA for the CDR3: TGTGCCAGCAGCCCAAACCCGGGCAGGGGGAACACTGAAGCTTTCTTT. Encoded protein: CASSPNPGRGNTEAFF. Full variable domain (rest looked up from reference TRBV28 and TRBJ1-1): DVKVTQSSRYLVKRTGEKVFLECVQDMDHENMFWYRQDPGLGLRLIYFSYDVKMKEKGDIPEGYSVSREKKERFSLILESASTNQTSMYLCASSPNPGRGNTEAFFGQGTRLTVV.

The chain couples TRBV29-1 to TRBJ2-7, with TRBD2 matching 8 bases. The trim removed 1 base at V and 0 bases at J, leaving 2 bases unmatched. The CDR3 sequence is 14 residues long. Germline V gives CDR1 SQVTM, CDR2 ANQGSEA. In nucleotides, the CDR3 is TGCAGCGTTGAAGTGACTAGCGCCTCCTACGAGCAGTACTTC. Translating it yields CSVEVTSASYEQYF.

The chain uses TRBV28 and TRBJ1-1, with unresolved D. CDR3 length equals 12 residues. Between the trimmed V and J ends, which lost 3 bases and 5 bases, there was a span of 7 bases. The germline V gene has CDR1 MDHEN and CDR2 SYDVKM. The CDR3 DNA is TGTGCCAGCAGTTTTAGTATAACTGAAGCTTTCTTT. It translates to CASSFSITEAFF.

The chain combines TRBV9 with TRBJ2-7; the match to TRBD2 covers 13 bases. Germline V CDR1 and CDR2: SGDLS, YYNGEE. There are 18 residues in the CDR3. Losses at the gene ends were 0 bases for V and 5 bases for J; bases not matched to a gene: 11. This chain's CDR3 is CASSVEAGLAGDGNEQYF. The CDR3 coding sequence is TGTGCCAGCAGCGTAGAGGCTGGACTAGCGGGAGACGGGAACGAGCAGTACTTC.

CDR3 DNA sequence: TGTGCCAGCAGTCAGGGGTTATATGAAAAACTGTTTTTT. It codes for CASSQGLYEKLFF. The chain recombines TRBV6-6 with TRBJ1-4, with D possibly matching TRBD1 (6 bases). Trimming left V 5 bases short and J 6 bases short, with 10 bases between. This CDR3 has 13 residues. Germline V gene lookup returns CDR1 MNHNY and CDR2 SVGAGI (reference sequence).

The chain recombines TRBV27 with TRBJ2-4; weak D call: TRBD1 (5 bases). Germline assignment: CDR1 MNHEY and CDR2 SMNVEV (reference sequence). The ends were cut back, 5 bases at V and 0 bases at J, with 14 bases in the middle. The CDR3 totals 16 residues. CDR3 region: CASSPTVPIAKNIQYF. The CDR3, as DNA: TGTGCCAGCAGTCCGACAGTCCCCATAGCCAAAAACATTCAGTACTTC.

Note on this clone: This sample includes further DNA sequences coding for the same CDR3. The rearrangement joins TRBV4-3 to TRBJ1-2; D remains ambiguous. The CDR3 spans 13 residues. The V gene's germline CDR1 is LGHNA and CDR2 YSLEER. V lost 0 bases, J lost 2 bases, and 4 bases lay in between. CDR3 residues: CASSQDRNYGYTF. The CDR3 nucleotides read TGCGCCAGCAGCCAAGACAGGAACTATGGCTACACCTTC.

This chain uses TRBV19 with TRBJ2-3, with 12 bases identical to TRBD2. With V trimmed by 4 bases and J by 1 base, 12 bases remained unmatched. Germline CDR1 is LNHDA and CDR2 is SQIVND (reference sequence). The CDR3 runs to 19 residues. DNA for the CDR3: TGTGCCAGTAGTACGGTGACTAGCGGGAGATTCCGGGGCACAGATACGCAGTATTTT. Translating gives CASSTVTSGRFRGTDTQYF.

The J gene is TRBJ2-4, the V gene TRBV29-1; perhaps TRBD1 as D (5 bases). With 3 bases removed from V and 1 base from J, the gap between germline ends came to 16 bases. Germline V gene lookup returns CDR1 SQVTM and CDR2 ANQGSEA. This CDR3 comprises 16 residues. CDR3 in DNA: TGCAGCGTTGACGCCCACAGGAGTTTTGCCAAAAACATTCAGTACTTC. It is translated as CSVDAHRSFAKNIQYF.

To note about this clone: One junction end disagrees with the germline gene, perhaps due to a read error. The V call is TRBV4-3, the J call TRBJ2-2; D is possibly TRBD2 (5 bases). The CDR3 is 16 residues long. The V gene's germline CDR1 is LGHNA and CDR2 YSLEER. The CDR3 protein is CARSQDPAAGSGELFF. CDR3 sequence (DNA): TGCGCCCGCAGCCAAGATCCAGCGGCAGGTTCCGGGGAGCTGTTTTTT.

This clone was detected a few times. The chain links TRBV6-5 to TRBJ1-5; 7 bases agree with TRBD1. The CDR3 extends over 14 amino acids. V was pared by 5 bases and J by 5 bases, with 6 bases of the junction left unmatched. The germline CDR1 and CDR2 sequences are MNHEY and SVGAGI. The CDR3 nucleotides are TGTGCCAGCAGTATCCGGGACAGCTATCAGCCCCAGCATTTT. As protein: CASSIRDSYQPQHF.